The clone carrying this TCR beta chain came up a few times. What it binds is unknown. Each donor's blood draw was approximately 10 milliliters of peripheral blood. Researchers isolated at least 6 million PBMCs per sample. This sample was taken from a study of blood T cells in healthy people across ages. Study-wide results and limits: Aged donors had fewer naive CD4+ cells and lower diversity than long-lived donors.

Through a sample-barcoded 5' primer and a J-beta primer mix, a second PCR was run for about 7 to 12 cycles. Each TCR beta cDNA got a 12-nucleotide random molecular identifier. TCRdb analysed the 5' RACE reads with MiXCR anew, one entry per CDR3 protein. The sample has 980,000 or so distinct CDR3 sequences, roughly 43% seen once. CDR3 length: 17 residues. The clonotype originates from a man aged 25-45 years in good health. The specimen sequenced was blood. The gene calls are TRBV21-1 and TRBJ2-7; the table gives TRBD1 as D, unverified against the DNA. TRBV21-1 is annotated as a pseudogene. CDR3 in amino acids: CASSSMARQGKSYEQYF. DNA for the CDR3: TGTGCCAGCAGCTCCATGGCCCGACAGGGGAAATCCTACGAGCAGTACTTC.